The 10 T cell receptor beta chains reported below all come from one sample, sequenced in a study of blood T cell repertoires in COVID-19 (TCRdb year 2020). The method behind the library was the immunoSEQ multiplex PCR assay. Held by TCRdb, this immuneACCESS table contains in-frame sequences only and omits some clones. Under half of the omission traces to an unresolved V gene where checked; the cause of the rest is unknown. The sample yields 160,000 or so clones; roughly four fifths were counted once. The ten largest clonotypes hold 1.5% of the sample. Source material: peripheral blood. The origin of the receptors is a human donor in a cohort sampled during active COVID-19.

The chain is built from TRBV6-5 and TRBJ1-1, with 7 bases matching TRBD1. The V segment lost 2 bases and the J segment 4 bases; nucleotides outside the gene matches: 1. CDR1 and CDR2 from the germline V gene are MNHEY and SVGAGI. This CDR3 contains 13 residues. The CDR3 protein is CASSYRGLTEAFF. CDR3 coding DNA: TGTGCCAGCAGTTACAGGGGGCTCACTGAAGCTTTCTTT.

The rearrangement uses TRBV2 and TRBJ2-1; 8 bases line up with TRBD1. The CDR3 is 14 residues long. The germline V gene has CDR1 SNHLY and CDR2 FYNNEI. After removal of 7 bases from V and 1 base from J, the junction contained 3 bases not matched to a gene. The CDR3: CASTRQGSYNEQFF. In DNA, the CDR3 is TGTGCCAGCACCCGACAGGGGTCCTACAATGAGCAGTTCTTC.

The genes are TRBV10-2 and TRBJ2-3; 16 bases agree with TRBD2. CDR3 length equals 17 residues. With V trimmed by 4 bases and J by 0 bases, 1 base remained unmatched. Germline CDR1 WSHSY, CDR2 SAAADI. The CDR3 sequence: CASSGGLAGGSTDTQYF. In DNA form, the CDR3 reads TGCGCCAGCAGTGGGGGACTAGCGGGAGGGAGCACAGATACGCAGTATTTT.

The chain links TRBV7-3 to TRBJ2-7; D is uncertain. Germline values: CDR1 SGHTA, CDR2 FQGTGA. V was trimmed by 5 bases and J by 0 bases, leaving 11 bases between them. The CDR3 sequence is 14 residues long. The CDR3 bases are TGTGCCAGCAGCCCTCTCCACAGCTCCTACGAGCAGTACTTC. Amino acids: CASSPLHSSYEQYF.

To note about this clone: Since the CDR3 does not end with the conserved phenylalanine or tryptophan, this likely comes from a read error. The V gene is TRBV7-9, the J gene TRBJ1-2; 7 bases are shared with TRBD1. Germline V gives CDR1 SEHNR, CDR2 FQNEAQ (reference sequence). Germline trimming cut 5 bases from V and 2 bases from J; bases unmatched to any gene: 2. The CDR3 is 13 amino acids. CDR3 residues: CASSTGQNYGYTL. In DNA form, the CDR3 reads TGTGCCAGCAGCACGGGACAGAACTATGGCTACACCCTC.

The chain joins TRBV5-1 to TRBJ1-6; D is undetermined. Germline CDR1 is SGHRS and CDR2 is YFSETQ. The length of the CDR3 is 14 residues. Trimming stripped 0 bases from V and 9 bases from J, with 10 bases between. The CDR3 region has the DNA TGCGCCAGCAGCTTGGCCCGGGGAGTTTCACCCCTCCACTTT. It yields the protein CASSLARGVSPLHF.

The gene calls are TRBV25-1 and TRBJ1-5, with 9 nucleotides matching TRBD1. The CDR3 is 15 amino acids. CDR1 MGHDK and CDR2 SYGVNS come from the germline V gene. The junction had 4 bases not matched to a gene; V was cut back by 4 bases and J by 3 bases. CDR3 coding DNA: TGTGCCAGCAGTGTCGGGACAGGGTACAATCAGCCCCAGCATTTT. Its translation is CASSVGTGYNQPQHF.

The gene calls are TRBV10-2 and TRBJ1-1; 8 bases map to TRBD1. J lost 5 bases, V lost 7 bases, and 6 bases had no gene match. From germline, CDR1 is WSHSY and CDR2 SAAADI. There are 13 residues in the CDR3. The CDR3 DNA sequence: TGCGCCAGCACCATAACAGGGGGTACTGAAGCTTTCTTT. It encodes CASTITGGTEAFF.

The chain recombines TRBV18 with TRBJ1-1; 9 bases align to TRBD1. The CDR3 runs 14 residues. J gave up 4 bases and V 3 bases, and 3 bases lay outside the gene matches. In germline, CDR1 is KGHSH, CDR2 LQKENI. The CDR3 DNA reads as TGTGCCAGCTCACCTCCGGACAGGGGCACTGAAGCTTTCTTT. It translates to CASSPPDRGTEAFF. Drawing the rest from reference TRBV18 and TRBJ1-1, the complete variable domain is NAGVMQNPRHLVRRRGQEARLRCSPMKGHSHVYWYRQLPEEGLKFMVYLQKENIIDESGMPKERFSAEFPKEGPSILRIQQVVRGDSAAYFCASSPPDRGTEAFFGQGTRLTVV.

The chain links TRBV19 to TRBJ2-3; 11 bases line up with TRBD1. The ends lost 7 bases at V and 7 bases at J; junction bases unmatched: 13. The CDR3 extends over 16 amino acids. Germline V CDR1 and CDR2: LNHDA, SQIVND (reference sequence). CDR3 DNA sequence: TGTGCCAGTACCACTAGGGGGACAGGGGGTGTGAATACGCAGTATTTT. Translation: CASTTRGTGGVNTQYF.